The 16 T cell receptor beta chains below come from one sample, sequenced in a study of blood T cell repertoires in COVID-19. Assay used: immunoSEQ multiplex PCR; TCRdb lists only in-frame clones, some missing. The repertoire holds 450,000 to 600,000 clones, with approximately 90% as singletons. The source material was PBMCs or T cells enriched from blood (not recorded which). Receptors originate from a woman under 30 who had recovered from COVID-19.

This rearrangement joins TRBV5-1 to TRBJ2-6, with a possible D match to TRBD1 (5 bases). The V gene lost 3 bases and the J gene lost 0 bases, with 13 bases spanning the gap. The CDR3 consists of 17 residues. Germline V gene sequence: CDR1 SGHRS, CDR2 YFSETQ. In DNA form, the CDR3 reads TGCGCCAGCAGCTCAGGGATAAGCAACTCTGGGGCCAACGTCCTGACTTTC. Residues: CASSSGISNSGANVLTF.

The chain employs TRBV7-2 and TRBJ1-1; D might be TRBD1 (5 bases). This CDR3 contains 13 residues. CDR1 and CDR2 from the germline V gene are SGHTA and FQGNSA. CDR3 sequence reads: CASAAGGYTEAFF. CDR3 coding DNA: TGTGCATCGGCGGCCGGGGGGTACACTGAAGCTTTCTTT.

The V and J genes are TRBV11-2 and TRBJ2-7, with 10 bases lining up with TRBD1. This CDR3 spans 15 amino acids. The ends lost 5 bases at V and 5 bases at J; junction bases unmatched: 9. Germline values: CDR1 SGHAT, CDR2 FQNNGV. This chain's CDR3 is CASSARTGGNNEQYF. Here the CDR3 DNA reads TGTGCCAGCAGCGCACGGACAGGGGGGAACAACGAGCAGTACTTC.

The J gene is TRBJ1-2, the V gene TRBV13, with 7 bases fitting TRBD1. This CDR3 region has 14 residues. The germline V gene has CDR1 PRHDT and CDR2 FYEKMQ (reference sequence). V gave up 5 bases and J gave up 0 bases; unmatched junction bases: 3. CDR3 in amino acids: CASSLGTANYGYTF. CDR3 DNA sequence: TGTGCCAGCAGCCTTGGGACAGCTAACTATGGCTACACCTTC.

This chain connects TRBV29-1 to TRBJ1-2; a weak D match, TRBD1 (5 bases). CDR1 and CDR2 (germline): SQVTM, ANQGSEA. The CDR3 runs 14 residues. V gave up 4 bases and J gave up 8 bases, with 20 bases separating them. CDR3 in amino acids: CSVVGGGSKDGYTF. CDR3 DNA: TGCAGCGTTGTGGGGGGTGGCAGTAAAGACGGCTACACCTTC.

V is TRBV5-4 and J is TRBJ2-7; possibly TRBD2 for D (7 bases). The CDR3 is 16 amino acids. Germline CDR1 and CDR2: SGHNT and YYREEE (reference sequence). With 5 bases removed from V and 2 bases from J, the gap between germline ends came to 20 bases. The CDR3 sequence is CASSERGGGAAYEQYF. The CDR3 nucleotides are TGTGCCAGCAGTGAGAGGGGGGGCGGGGCGGCCTACGAGCAGTACTTC.

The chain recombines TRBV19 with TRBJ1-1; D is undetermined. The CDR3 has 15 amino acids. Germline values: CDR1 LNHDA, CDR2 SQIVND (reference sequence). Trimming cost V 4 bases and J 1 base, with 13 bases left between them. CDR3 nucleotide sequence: TGTGCCAGTAGTACTCGGGCGGGGAAGAACACTGAAGCTTTCTTT. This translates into CASSTRAGKNTEAFF.

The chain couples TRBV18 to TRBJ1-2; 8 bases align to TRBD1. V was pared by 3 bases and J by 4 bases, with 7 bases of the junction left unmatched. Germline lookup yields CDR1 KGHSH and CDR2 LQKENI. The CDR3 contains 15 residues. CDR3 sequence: CASSPQGAEGYGYTF. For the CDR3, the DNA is TGTGCCAGCTCACCTCAGGGGGCGGAAGGCTATGGCTACACCTTC.

CDR3 DNA: TGTGCCAGCAAGGAGGCTGAAGCTTTCTTT. Its translation is CASKEAEAFF. The J gene is TRBJ1-1, the V gene TRBV28; D unclear. Deletions cut 7 bases from V and 6 bases from J, with 6 bases between. Germline V gives CDR1 MDHEN, CDR2 SYDVKM. This CDR3 contains 10 residues.

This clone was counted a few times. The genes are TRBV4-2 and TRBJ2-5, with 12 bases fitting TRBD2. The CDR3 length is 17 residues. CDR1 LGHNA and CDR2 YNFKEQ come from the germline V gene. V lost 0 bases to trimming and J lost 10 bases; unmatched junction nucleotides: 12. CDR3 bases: TGTGCCAGCAGCCAAGATAAAACTAGCGGGGGGACAAGAGACCAGTACTTC. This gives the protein CASSQDKTSGGTRDQYF.

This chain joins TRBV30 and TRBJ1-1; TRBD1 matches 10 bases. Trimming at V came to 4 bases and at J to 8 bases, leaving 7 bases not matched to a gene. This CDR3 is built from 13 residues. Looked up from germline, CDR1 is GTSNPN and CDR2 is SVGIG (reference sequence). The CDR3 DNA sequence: TGTGCCTGGACCCGGGACAGGGGAACCGAAGCTTTCTTT. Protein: CAWTRDRGTEAFF.

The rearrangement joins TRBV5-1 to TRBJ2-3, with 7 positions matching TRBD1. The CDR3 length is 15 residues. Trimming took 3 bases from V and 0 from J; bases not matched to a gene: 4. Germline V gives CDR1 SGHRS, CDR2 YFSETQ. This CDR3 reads CASSSGQTSTDTQYF. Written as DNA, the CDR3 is TGCGCCAGCAGCTCGGGACAGACGAGCACAGATACGCAGTATTTT.

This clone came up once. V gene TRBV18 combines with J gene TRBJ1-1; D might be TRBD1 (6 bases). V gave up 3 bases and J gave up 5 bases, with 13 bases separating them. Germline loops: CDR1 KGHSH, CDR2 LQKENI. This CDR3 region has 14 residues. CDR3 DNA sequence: TGTGCCAGCTCACCTGGGGGGGCGAGAACTGAAGCTTTCTTT. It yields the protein CASSPGGARTEAFF.

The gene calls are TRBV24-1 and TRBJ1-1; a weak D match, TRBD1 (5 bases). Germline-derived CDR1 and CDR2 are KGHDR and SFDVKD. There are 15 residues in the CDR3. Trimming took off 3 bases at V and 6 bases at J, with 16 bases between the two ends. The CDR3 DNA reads TGTGCCACCAGTGATCCCCGGGACTCGTCGGCTGAAGCTTTCTTT. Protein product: CATSDPRDSSAEAFF.

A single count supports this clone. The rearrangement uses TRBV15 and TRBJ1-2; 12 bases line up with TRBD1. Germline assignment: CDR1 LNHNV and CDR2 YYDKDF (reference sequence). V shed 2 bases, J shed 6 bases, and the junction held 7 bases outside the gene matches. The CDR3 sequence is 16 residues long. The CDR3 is CATSRKYGTGGDGYTF. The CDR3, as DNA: TGTGCCACCAGCAGAAAATACGGGACAGGGGGCGATGGCTACACCTTC.

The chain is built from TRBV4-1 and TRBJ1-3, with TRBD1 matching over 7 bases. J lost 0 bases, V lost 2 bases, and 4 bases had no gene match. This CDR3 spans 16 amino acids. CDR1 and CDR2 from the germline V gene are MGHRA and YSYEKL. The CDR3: CASSQFYRGSGNTIYF. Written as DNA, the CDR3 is TGCGCCAGCAGCCAATTTTACAGGGGCTCTGGAAACACCATATATTTT.